The entry below describes one T cell receptor (beta chain). Its antigen target is currently unknown. Base quality data are lacking; no much larger clone is found one base away. This sample was included in a study of regulatory T cells in long-lasting Graves disease (dated by TCRdb to 2020 to 2022). Regarding the research as a whole: Persistent Graves' disease was defined as antithyroid drug treatment for over 5 years with persistently positive TSH receptor autoantibodies. Patients with persistent Graves' disease were compared with patients with newly diagnosed Graves' disease using TCR sequencing and RNA sequencing of peripheral blood. The study was registered as a clinical trial and conducted in China. A total of roughly 33 samples underwent TCR sequencing: some 13 from persistent and some 20 from newly diagnosed Graves' disease patients. Antithyroid drugs had been taken for ten to twelve years on average by persistent Graves' disease patients in the clinical cohort. Overall study outcomes, separate from this receptor: Preferential use of TRBV28, TRBJ1-2 and TRBJ2-5 was observed in persistent disease, whereas TRBV20-1 and TRBJ2-1 were favored in newly diagnosed disease. Only the TCR beta chain was sequenced and analyzed. The authors noted that the small sample size was a limitation that may lower accuracy. Compared with newly diagnosed patients, persistent Graves' disease patients had lower TCR Shannon entropy and fewer highly expanded clones, which suggests clonal expansion. The study examined only peripheral blood because the primary lesion, thyroid tissue, could not be accessed. Patients with persistent disease shared more public clonotypes (fewer than 3,000) than newly diagnosed patients did (around 980).

The germline V gene yields MNHNS for CDR1 and SASEGT for CDR2. V and J are truncated by 6 bases and 4 bases respectively, leaving an intervening sequence of 9 bases. Counted from cysteine to phenylalanine, this CDR3 has 13 amino acids. Only CDR3 DNA is held: 39 bases, read in frame from base 1. The library was produced with multiplex PCR. This sample was sequenced with an Illumina HiSeq 4000. iRepertoire HTBI primers and Arm-PCR amplification of CDR3 regions were used to construct TCR beta libraries. Before sequencing, the PCR products went through gel purification. Under the source paper's analysis protocol: Across samples, about 63 TRBV and 13 to 15 TRBJ segments were identified and used for gene usage analysis of CDR3 amino acid clonotypes. Filtered high-quality paired reads were merged into contigs using COPE and FqMerger. BLAST was used to align contigs to the IMGT TRBV, TRBD and TRBJ reference genes, and CDR3 was defined following IMGT. Clonotypes above 0.1% frequency were classified as highly expanded clones. Repertoire diversity was measured by Shannon entropy, and V-J evenness by the Gini coefficient. Public clonotypes were defined as clonotypes shared by more than one individual. Clones were called with MiXCR by TCRdb after fastp trimmed the public reads at Q25, and only in-frame beta chains were retained. Here each entry gathers all rows of one CDR3 protein and keeps the most common genes and DNA. The V and J calls shown here were made by TCRdb, not taken from the authors' results. A total of a few hundred thousand distinct CDR3 sequences appear in this sample, roughly 24% of them only once. The ten largest account for approximately 28% of the sample.

What the time point label conveys for this sample: persistent/refractory GD, antithyroid drugs over 5 years with positive TRAb. For both TCR sequencing and RNA sequencing, RNA was extracted from PBMCs in TRIzol. Graves' disease was diagnosed according to American Thyroid Association guidelines. Patients for the study were recruited at an endocrinology department in Xi'an, China. Each patient gave about 8.1 milliliters of peripheral blood, collected in an EDTA anticoagulant tube. PBMCs were isolated by Ficoll Paque Plus density gradient separation without further T cell sorting. An Agilent 2100 Bioanalyzer and agarose gel were used to check RNA quality, while a NanoDrop 2000 measured RNA concentration.

This receptor was identified in a middle-aged woman with Graves disease. Donor details come from another sample of the same person, matched by shared clones. The chain is made from TRBV6-1 and TRBJ2-2; the D gene is perhaps TRBD2, from 5 matching bases. This specimen consisted of peripheral blood mononuclear cells (PBMCs), obtained when the disease was refractory, from a patient treated with antithyroid drugs. The CDR3 sequence is CASRGSGTGELFF. In nucleotides, the sequence is TGTGCCAGCAGAGGGAGTGGCACCGGGGAGCTGTTTTTT.